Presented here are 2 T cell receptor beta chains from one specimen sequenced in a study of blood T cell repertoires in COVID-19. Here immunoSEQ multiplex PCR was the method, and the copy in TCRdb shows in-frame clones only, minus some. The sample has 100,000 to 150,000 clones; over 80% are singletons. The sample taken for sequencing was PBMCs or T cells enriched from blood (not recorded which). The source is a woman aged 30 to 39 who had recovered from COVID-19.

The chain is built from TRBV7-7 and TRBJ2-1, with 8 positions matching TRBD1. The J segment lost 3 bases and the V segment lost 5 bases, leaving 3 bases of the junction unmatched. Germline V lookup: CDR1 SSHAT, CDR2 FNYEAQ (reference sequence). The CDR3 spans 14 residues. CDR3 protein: CASSRDRGYNEQFF. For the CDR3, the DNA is TGTGCCAGCAGCCGAGACAGGGGCTACAATGAGCAGTTCTTC.

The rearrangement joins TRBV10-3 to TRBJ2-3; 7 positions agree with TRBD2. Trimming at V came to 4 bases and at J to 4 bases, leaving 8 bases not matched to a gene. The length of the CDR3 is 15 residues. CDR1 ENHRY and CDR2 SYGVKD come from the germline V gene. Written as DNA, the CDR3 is TGTGCCATCAGTGTTACTAGCGCGAGGGCAGATACGCAGTATTTT. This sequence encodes CAISVTSARADTQYF.